This T cell receptor (beta chain) derives from a study of blood T cell repertoires in COVID-19. Study in general: COVID-19 samples collected from the United States, Italy and Spain covered acute and convalescent phases. Sources were T cells, B-cell-depleted T cells, or PBMCs; the material itself was cDNA or gDNA.

This CDR3 region has 13 residues. Germline CDR1 and CDR2: SGHTA and FQGNSA. Between the trimmed V and J ends, which lost 7 bases and 0 bases, there was a span of 9 bases. In the study's own analysis: Amplification from reference gene primers served as the basis for estimated nucleated cell counts. The protocol was immunoSEQ multiplex PCR, while the TCRdb copy is restricted to in-frame clones and leaves out a portion. The V and J calls and clone size are taken from that table; D and trimming were inferred from the DNA. The sample consists of 150,000 to 200,000 clones, more than 70% of them appearing once.

The clonotype comes from a human donor in a cohort sampled during active COVID-19. Sequencing was done on a sample of peripheral blood. V gene TRBV7-2 combines with J gene TRBJ1-1; D is possibly TRBD1 (5 bases). CDR3 bases: TGTGCCAGCAACTACAGGATGAACACTGAAGCTTTCTTT. This encodes CASNYRMNTEAFF.